These T cell receptor beta chains were read from a single sample in a study of ipilimumab plus nivolumab after autologous stem cell transplantation. Here immunoSEQ multiplex PCR was the method, and the copy in TCRdb shows in-frame clones only, minus some. This table has around 84,000 clones, 83% appearing once. The sample here was PBMCs, taken in a trial of ipilimumab plus nivolumab as post-transplant consolidation. The receptors stem from a male donor with diffuse large B-cell lymphoma. Each CDR3 is given without its conserved first and last residue. Fields, in order: V gene, CDR3 protein.

TRBV27 | ASSSTGRHSYEQY
TRBV11-2 | ASSFGGEQPQH
TRBV30 | AWSPGKGGVEAF
TRBV9 | ASSVVSGLPNSGNTIY
TRBV11-2 | ASSLGLAGYNEQF
TRBV28 | ASSLPQNLGYT
TRBV5-6 | ASSLAGVRTQY
TRBV13 | ASSRRTGAIEKLF
TRBV29-1 | SVRSTDEKLF
TRBV19 | ASSNRAEKLF
TRBV6-6 | ASSQGYSGNTIY
TRBV12-5 | ASGLVGGRTGNTIY
TRBV5-4 | ASSPASADTQY
TRBV7-9 | ASSFGSYTTGELF
TRBV5-1 | ASSLGSNQPQH
TRBV19 | ASSMPGVSTDTQY
TRBV7-3 | ASSLTGGANNEQF
TRBV2 | ASRGGTGVAEAF
TRBV7-8 | ASTSGGEGKNIQY
TRBV6-5 | ASSYSGTSGINEQF
TRBV6-1 | ASRLAGNTDTQY
TRBV5-1 | ASSLGQGAFNYGYT
TRBV18 | ASSLQVSSYNEQF
TRBV25-1 | ASSEAGGEDTQY
TRBV9 | ASSVGGDRSSYT
TRBV5-8 | ASSPGQSTGELF
TRBV9 | ASSALAGIGELF
TRBV4-3 | ASSQDNHQRGIQY
TRBV2 | ASSEALTGGLGNSYEQY
TRBV10-1 | ASSGQENTDTQY
TRBV10-1 | ASSGQGAYTGELF
TRBV7-2 | ASSGRDRGRYEQY